Shown below are 11 T cell receptor beta chains from a single sample sequenced in a study of T cell responses to AZD1222 COVID-19 vaccine. Sequenced by immunoSEQ multiplex PCR; TCRdb stores in-frame clones only, minus some. The sample lists around 220,000 clones; approximately 94% were seen once. Sequenced here: peripheral blood, sampled 28 days after the second dose of the MenACWY control vaccine. Receptors were obtained from an adult who received the MenACWY meningococcal vaccine as a control.

The chain is built from TRBV11-2 and TRBJ2-7, with a possible D match to TRBD1 (5 bases). The CDR3 is made up of 11 amino acids. The germline V and J ends were trimmed by 1 base and 9 bases, with 7 bases remaining between them. Looked up from germline, CDR1 is SGHAT and CDR2 is FQNNGV. The CDR3 nucleotides read TGTGCCAGCAGCTTAGGAAGGGGGCAGTACTTC. It is translated as CASSLGRGQYF.

The chain couples TRBV19 to TRBJ2-5; unclear D gene. Deletions cut 7 bases from V and 4 bases from J, with 7 bases between. CDR3 size: 11 residues. CDR1 LNHDA and CDR2 SQIVND come from the germline V gene (reference sequence). CDR3 in DNA: TGTGCCAGTACCCTAGGAGAGACCCAGTACTTC. As protein: CASTLGETQYF.

Notes on this clone: Other nucleotide sequences from this sample produce the same CDR3. The V gene is TRBV9, the J gene TRBJ2-3, with D hard to call. V lost 0 bases to trimming and J lost 4 bases, with 6 bases between them. The CDR3 runs to 13 residues. Per germline, CDR1 SGDLS and CDR2 YYNGEE. CDR3 in DNA: TGTGCCAGCAGCGTAGCTGCTCCAGATACGCAGTATTTT. Residues: CASSVAAPDTQYF.

The V gene is TRBV4-1, the J gene TRBJ2-5; a weak D match, TRBD2 (7 bases). The CDR3 is 16 amino acids. Germline assignment: CDR1 MGHRA and CDR2 YSYEKL. V was cut by 0 bases and J by 5 bases, with 16 bases left in between. The chain's CDR3 is CASSQDTAGAFETQYF. The DNA of the CDR3 is TGCGCCAGCAGCCAAGACACGGCGGGGGCTTTTGAGACCCAGTACTTC.

Here the CDR3 reads CASSYPLSGQKETQYF. CDR3 DNA sequence: TGTGCCAGCAGTTATCCCCTTTCGGGACAGAAAGAGACCCAGTACTTC. The chain links TRBV6-2 or TRBV6-3 to TRBJ2-5; the match to TRBD1 covers 7 bases. The V gene end was trimmed by 3 bases and the J gene end by 3 bases; junction bases not matched to a gene: 10. The CDR3 covers 16 residues. Looked up from germline, CDR1 is MNHEY and CDR2 is SVGEGT.

This chain uses TRBV28 with TRBJ2-2; 7 bases match TRBD1. The CDR3 covers 16 residues. CDR1 is MDHEN and CDR2 is SYDVKM in the germline V gene. V was pared by 1 base and J by 8 bases, with 10 bases of the junction left unmatched. In DNA form, the CDR3 reads TGTGCCAGCAGTTTATACCCTCTCAGGGGGTTTGGGGAGCTGTTTTTT. It encodes CASSLYPLRGFGELFF.

This chain connects TRBV19 to TRBJ2-7; D may correspond to TRBD1 or TRBD2 (5 bases each). From germline, CDR1 is LNHDA and CDR2 SQIVND (reference sequence). V gave up 4 bases and J gave up 2 bases, with 15 bases separating them. The CDR3 runs to 15 residues. The CDR3 coding sequence is TGTGCCAGTAGTAAGTTCGGGGCTAACGCCTACGAGCAGTACTTC. Its translation is CASSKFGANAYEQYF.

Worth noting for this clone: One junction end disagrees with the germline gene, perhaps due to a read error. The chain is built from TRBV11-2 and TRBJ1-2, with D possibly being TRBD1 (5 bases). This CDR3 region has 11 residues. Germline V gene data show CDR1 as SGHAT and CDR2 as FQNNGV. The CDR3 DNA is TGTGCCAGCACTAATGGGGGAGGGAGGGACTTC. Its translation: CASTNGGGRDF. Together with reference TRBV11-2 and TRBJ1-2, the CDR3 gives the full variable domain: EAGVAQSPRYKIIEKRQSVAFWCNPISGHATLYWYQQILGQGPKLLIQFQNNGVVDDSQLPKDRFSAERLKGVDSTLKIQPAKLEDSAVYLCASTNGGGRDFGSGTRLTVV.

The chain combines TRBV10-3 with TRBJ2-3; possibly TRBD2 for D (6 bases). Germline CDR1 ENHRY, CDR2 SYGVKD. V was clipped by 4 bases and J by 2 bases, with 10 bases between them. The CDR3 is 14 amino acids. CDR3 protein: CAISAGTYTDTQYF. Here the CDR3 DNA reads TGTGCCATCAGTGCAGGGACTTACACAGATACGCAGTATTTT.

CDR3 sequence reads: CASSLSRGRNEQYF. CDR3 in DNA: TGTGCCAGCAGTTTATCCCGGGGGAGGAACGAGCAGTACTTC. The chain has TRBV28 and TRBJ2-7; D may be TRBD2 (6 bases). V was shortened by 1 base and J by 5 bases, with 12 bases between the two germline ends. The CDR3 is 14 residues long. Germline V lookup: CDR1 MDHEN, CDR2 SYDVKM.

The chain employs TRBV7-2 and TRBJ2-6; D remains ambiguous. V shed 7 bases and J shed 0 bases, with 10 bases lying between them. The germline gives CDR1 SGHTA, CDR2 FQGNSA. CDR3 length equals 15 residues. The CDR3 protein is CASKVFLSGANVLTF. CDR3 nucleotide sequence: TGTGCCAGCAAGGTATTTCTCTCTGGGGCCAACGTCCTGACTTTC.